The rows below give T cell receptor beta chains drawn from one sample of a study of CD8 T cells in Susac syndrome. TCRdb re-derived calls from the immunoSEQ multiplex PCR reads in MiXCR, one entry per CDR3 protein. The data contain some 300,000 distinct CDR3 sequences, 65% to 90% of them seen just once; the ten biggest clones take up approximately 0.2%. Sequencing was performed on CD8+ T cells from PBMCs. All receptors come from a human donor with multiple sclerosis. The CDR3 runs from the conserved cysteine through the conserved F or W. The order of the fields is J gene, D gene, V gene, clone size, CDR3 DNA, CDR3 protein. The D gene is left open where the match is weak. Clone size, where shown, is once, few, many, or a class for clones that have expanded.

J gene: TRBJ2-7; D gene: TRBD2; V gene: TRBV5-6; clone size: NA; CDR3 DNA: TGTGCCAGCAGCTTGGCAACTAGCGGGATTGCCTACGAGCAGTACTTC; CDR3 protein: CASSLATSGIAYEQYF
J gene: TRBJ2-7; D gene: NA; V gene: TRBV27; clone size: NA; CDR3 DNA: TGTGCCAGCTTTACCTTCCCCGGGGCCAGTCCCTACGAGCAGTACTTC; CDR3 protein: CASFTFPGASPYEQYF
J gene: TRBJ2-2; D gene: NA; V gene: TRBV19; clone size: NA; CDR3 DNA: TGTGCCAGTAGGCGGGACAGAGACACCGGGGAGCTGTTTTTT; CDR3 protein: CASRRDRDTGELFF
J gene: TRBJ1-2; D gene: NA; V gene: TRBV19; clone size: NA; CDR3 DNA: TGTGCCAGTAGTTTTCCTACAGGCGTGGAGTCCTATGGCTACACCTTC; CDR3 protein: CASSFPTGVESYGYTF
J gene: TRBJ1-1; D gene: NA; V gene: TRBV29-1; clone size: NA; CDR3 DNA: TGCAGCGTTGACTCCAGGGAGAACACTGAAGCTTTCTTT; CDR3 protein: CSVDSRENTEAFF
J gene: TRBJ2-1; D gene: TRBD2; V gene: TRBV28; clone size: NA; CDR3 DNA: TGTGCCAGCAGTTTAGGCGGGGTCGGGACTAGCGGGAGGGCGGGTTACAATGAGCAGTTCTTC; CDR3 protein: CASSLGGVGTSGRAGYNEQFF
J gene: TRBJ2-7; D gene: NA; V gene: TRBV9; clone size: NA; CDR3 DNA: TGTGCCAGCAGCTCCCTGACCGGCTACGAGCAGTACTTC; CDR3 protein: CASSSLTGYEQYF
J gene: TRBJ2-3; D gene: TRBD2; V gene: TRBV7-8; clone size: NA; CDR3 DNA: TGTGCCAGCAGCTTCCCACCCGATGGGGGAGGGCCTGTAGATACGCAGTATTTT; CDR3 protein: CASSFPPDGGGPVDTQYF
J gene: TRBJ2-7; D gene: TRBD1; V gene: TRBV12-3/TRBV12-4; clone size: NA; CDR3 DNA: TGTGCCAGCAGTTCGCGGGACAGGGGGATCTACGAGCAGTACTTC; CDR3 protein: CASSSRDRGIYEQYF
J gene: TRBJ2-7; D gene: NA; V gene: TRBV28; clone size: NA; CDR3 DNA: TGTGCCAGCCAGGGGGGAGGGCCCGGAATCGAGCAGTACTTC; CDR3 protein: CASQGGGPGIEQYF
J gene: TRBJ1-1; D gene: NA; V gene: TRBV19; clone size: NA; CDR3 DNA: TGTGCCAGTAGTATATTGGGCAGGACCGGCACTGAAGCTTTCTTT; CDR3 protein: CASSILGRTGTEAFF
J gene: TRBJ2-1; D gene: NA; V gene: TRBV19; clone size: NA; CDR3 DNA: TGTGCCAGTAGTATTGGCAGCCCAACTCCCAATGAGCAGTTCTTC; CDR3 protein: CASSIGSPTPNEQFF
J gene: TRBJ2-3; D gene: NA; V gene: TRBV6-2/TRBV6-3; clone size: NA; CDR3 DNA: TGTGCCAGCAGTTACTCGAGGGTTTTGAAAATATCTAGCACAGATACGCAGTATTTT; CDR3 protein: CASSYSRVLKISSTDTQYF
J gene: TRBJ2-5; D gene: TRBD1; V gene: TRBV28; clone size: NA; CDR3 DNA: TGTGCCAGCAGTTTGCTTGTGACAGGGATGGAAGAGACCCAGTACTTC; CDR3 protein: CASSLLVTGMEETQYF
J gene: TRBJ2-7; D gene: NA; V gene: TRBV5-4; clone size: few; CDR3 DNA: TGTGCCAGCAGCTTCAGGGGTAACTACGAGCAGTACTTC; CDR3 protein: CASSFRGNYEQYF
J gene: TRBJ2-1; D gene: TRBD2; V gene: TRBV28; clone size: NA; CDR3 DNA: TGTGCCAGCAGCCCGGGGGCTAGCGGGAGAGACGAGTTCTTC; CDR3 protein: CASSPGASGRDEFF
J gene: TRBJ2-1; D gene: TRBD2; V gene: TRBV2; clone size: NA; CDR3 DNA: TGTGCCAGCAGTGCGGGACTAGCGTACAATGAGCAGTTCTTC; CDR3 protein: CASSAGLAYNEQFF
J gene: TRBJ1-2; D gene: NA; V gene: TRBV30; clone size: NA; CDR3 DNA: TGTGCCTGGAGTGTATCCCGGGTTTCTGGCTACACCTTC; CDR3 protein: CAWSVSRVSGYTF
J gene: TRBJ2-5; D gene: NA; V gene: TRBV19; clone size: once; CDR3 DNA: TGTGCCACCAGCGCCCCCCGGGTACAAGAGACCCAGTACTTC; CDR3 protein: CATSAPRVQETQYF
J gene: TRBJ2-7; D gene: TRBD1; V gene: TRBV27; clone size: NA; CDR3 DNA: TGTGCCAGCAGTTCCCGTGGGGACAGGGTCTACGAGCAGTACTTC; CDR3 protein: CASSSRGDRVYEQYF
J gene: TRBJ1-2; D gene: NA; V gene: TRBV4-3; clone size: NA; CDR3 DNA: TGCGCCAGCAGCATTTCTCCGGTAGCTAACTATGGCTACACCTTC; CDR3 protein: CASSISPVANYGYTF
J gene: TRBJ1-3; D gene: NA; V gene: TRBV4-3; clone size: NA; CDR3 DNA: TGCGCCAGCACCCTGTGGGTTTCTGGAAACACCATATATTTT; CDR3 protein: CASTLWVSGNTIYF
J gene: TRBJ2-7; D gene: TRBD1; V gene: TRBV6-5; clone size: NA; CDR3 DNA: TGTGCCAGCAGTTCCCTACAGGGGCGGACCTACGAGCAGTACTTC; CDR3 protein: CASSSLQGRTYEQYF
J gene: TRBJ2-7; D gene: NA; V gene: TRBV5-4; clone size: NA; CDR3 DNA: TGTGCCAGCGGCCCAAGTTCCTACGAGCAGTACTTC; CDR3 protein: CASGPSSYEQYF
J gene: TRBJ2-1; D gene: NA; V gene: TRBV13; clone size: once; CDR3 DNA: TGTGCCAGCAGCTTACCTACCGGACCCGCAGCGAATGAGCAGTTCTTC; CDR3 protein: CASSLPTGPAANEQFF
J gene: TRBJ2-7; D gene: TRBD2; V gene: TRBV5-1; clone size: NA; CDR3 DNA: TGCGCCAGCAGCTTTCGACTTAGCGGGAGGGTCTACGAGCAGTACTTC; CDR3 protein: CASSFRLSGRVYEQYF
J gene: TRBJ2-3; D gene: TRBD1; V gene: TRBV4-3; clone size: NA; CDR3 DNA: TGCGCCAGCAGCTACGGCCCCCAGGGGGCTAACACAGATACGCAGTATTTT; CDR3 protein: CASSYGPQGANTDTQYF
J gene: TRBJ2-7; D gene: NA; V gene: TRBV6-5; clone size: NA; CDR3 DNA: TGTGCCAGCAGTTACACCTTGCCAGGGGATGGGCCCTACGAGCAGTACTTC; CDR3 protein: CASSYTLPGDGPYEQYF
J gene: TRBJ2-5; D gene: NA; V gene: TRBV7-9; clone size: NA; CDR3 DNA: TGTGCCAGCAGCTTAAGGGGGGACCAGACCCAGTACTTC; CDR3 protein: CASSLRGDQTQYF
J gene: TRBJ2-1; D gene: NA; V gene: TRBV6-5; clone size: NA; CDR3 DNA: TGTGCCAGCAGCCCGACTCTACTTTCCCGCAATGAGCAGTTCTTC; CDR3 protein: CASSPTLLSRNEQFF
J gene: TRBJ2-1; D gene: TRBD2; V gene: TRBV7-8; clone size: NA; CDR3 DNA: TGTGCCAGCAAGGAACCGCCCTGGGAGACTAGCCCGGATGAGCAGTTCTTC; CDR3 protein: CASKEPPWETSPDEQFF
J gene: TRBJ2-2; D gene: NA; V gene: TRBV5-6; clone size: NA; CDR3 DNA: TGTGCCAGCAGCTTGTTAAGGGGCACCGGGGAGCTGTTTTTT; CDR3 protein: CASSLLRGTGELFF
J gene: TRBJ2-2; D gene: NA; V gene: TRBV15; clone size: NA; CDR3 DNA: TGTGCCACCAGCAGAGATCAACCAGGGCGCACCGGGGAGCTGTTTTTT; CDR3 protein: CATSRDQPGRTGELFF
J gene: TRBJ1-1; D gene: TRBD1; V gene: TRBV5-1; clone size: NA; CDR3 DNA: TGCGCCAGCAGCCCCCCCGGGACAGGGGGGAACACTGAAGCTTTCTTT; CDR3 protein: CASSPPGTGGNTEAFF
J gene: TRBJ2-4; D gene: TRBD2; V gene: TRBV12-3/TRBV12-4; clone size: once; CDR3 DNA: TGTGCCAGCAGAACGCTAGCGGGAGGGCCTAACATTCAGTACTTC; CDR3 protein: CASRTLAGGPNIQYF
J gene: TRBJ1-1; D gene: TRBD1; V gene: TRBV20-1; clone size: NA; CDR3 DNA: TGCAGGGCTAAGACAGGGGCGACCACTGAAGCTTTCTTT; CDR3 protein: CRAKTGATTEAFF
J gene: TRBJ2-5; D gene: TRBD1; V gene: TRBV4-3; clone size: NA; CDR3 DNA: TGCGCCAGCAGCCAACTGACAGGGGTAACCCAAGAGACCCAGTACTTC; CDR3 protein: CASSQLTGVTQETQYF
J gene: TRBJ1-5; D gene: NA; V gene: TRBV27; clone size: NA; CDR3 DNA: TGTGCCAGCAGTTCTGTCCCAGGGGTGGCTAGCAATCAGCCCCAGCATTTT; CDR3 protein: CASSSVPGVASNQPQHF
J gene: TRBJ2-7; D gene: NA; V gene: TRBV4-3; clone size: NA; CDR3 DNA: TGCGCCAGCAGCCCAGGAGGGGCCGGGGGAGTCTACGAGCAGTACTTC; CDR3 protein: CASSPGGAGGVYEQYF
J gene: TRBJ1-1; D gene: NA; V gene: TRBV28; clone size: NA; CDR3 DNA: TGTGCCAGCAGTTTATTAGGGACCACTGAAGCTTTCTTT; CDR3 protein: CASSLLGTTEAFF
J gene: TRBJ2-7; D gene: NA; V gene: TRBV27; clone size: NA; CDR3 DNA: TGTGCCAGCAGCCTCTCCATCCCCTACGAGCAGTACTTC; CDR3 protein: CASSLSIPYEQYF
J gene: TRBJ2-3; D gene: TRBD2; V gene: TRBV10-3; clone size: NA; CDR3 DNA: TGTGCCATCAGGCCGGGACTAAGCGATACGCAGTATTTT; CDR3 protein: CAIRPGLSDTQYF
J gene: TRBJ2-1; D gene: NA; V gene: TRBV27; clone size: NA; CDR3 DNA: TGTGCCAGCAGTTTATCAACTGGGGGGCTAGATGAGCAGTTCTTC; CDR3 protein: CASSLSTGGLDEQFF
J gene: TRBJ2-7; D gene: TRBD1; V gene: TRBV7-9; clone size: NA; CDR3 DNA: TGTGCCAGCAGCTTAGTGGGCAGGGGGCGAAGCTCCTACGAGCAGTACTTC; CDR3 protein: CASSLVGRGRSSYEQYF
J gene: TRBJ2-7; D gene: NA; V gene: TRBV28; clone size: NA; CDR3 DNA: TGTGCCAGCAGTCCAACCGACAGCCTCCCCTACGAGCAGTACTTC; CDR3 protein: CASSPTDSLPYEQYF
J gene: TRBJ2-7; D gene: NA; V gene: TRBV20-1; clone size: NA; CDR3 DNA: TGCAGTGCTAGATCGTCCGGCTACGAGCAGTACTTC; CDR3 protein: CSARSSGYEQYF
J gene: TRBJ2-3; D gene: TRBD2; V gene: TRBV3-1; clone size: NA; CDR3 DNA: TGTGCCAGCAGCCACGGACTAGCGGGGGCTAGCACAGATACGCAGTATTTT; CDR3 protein: CASSHGLAGASTDTQYF
J gene: TRBJ2-1; D gene: TRBD2; V gene: TRBV27; clone size: NA; CDR3 DNA: TGTGCCAGCAGTCCAGGGACTAGCGGAGACAATGAGCAGTTCTTC; CDR3 protein: CASSPGTSGDNEQFF